The T cell receptor beta chain described here comes from a study of cytomegalovirus exposure and HLA in healthy donors. The PCR contained 60 Vbeta and 13 Jbeta primers. TCRdb's table, derived via immunoSEQ multiplex PCR, lists solely in-frame clones and lacks some. The sample has 250,000 to 350,000 clones; roughly 88% are singletons. Donors were ostensibly healthy at sampling, although undocumented immune exposures were probable. Broader study findings: Researchers reported from a later analysis that most CMV-associated TCR beta chains appeared HLA-restricted. It was reportedly the case that the classifier diagnosed cytomegalovirus status with high specificity and sensitivity.

Worth noting for this clone: Antigen unknown.

This clonotype was obtained from a man aged 40-49 years in good health and CMV-seropositive. The sequenced sample was PBMCs.

The CDR3 DNA is TGCAGCGTTGAAAGGGGGTCCTACAATGAGCAGTTCTTC. Encoded protein: CSVERGSYNEQFF. This chain connects TRBV29-1 to TRBJ2-1; weak D call: TRBD1 (6 bases). V was pared by 2 bases and J by 1 base, with 6 bases between. Per the germline V gene, CDR1 is SQVTM and CDR2 is ANQGSEA. The CDR3 length is 13 residues.